This TCR beta chain appears in the sequencing data of a study of shared clonotypes between healthy human individuals. Study-wide background: Participating donors consisted of a couple of women and a few men aged 18 to 49.

For each subset, genomic DNA was distributed in equal portions over several immunoSEQ plates. Sequencing was performed with immunoSEQ multiplex PCR; in TCRdb, only in-frame clones are kept and a portion is missing. Of some 500,000 clones listed, almost 97% are singletons. Only Caucasian adults living in Nashville, Tennessee served as donors. This CDR3 is built from 13 residues. Germline V gives CDR1 MNHEY, CDR2 SMNVEV (reference sequence). V dropped 4 bases and J dropped 0 bases, with 3 bases sitting between them. The sequenced material came from naive CD4+ T cells sorted from blood. Subset defined: CD45RA+ positively selected. The origin of this receptor is a woman aged 25 to 39 in good health. The J gene is TRBJ2-2, the V gene TRBV27; D not resolved. CDR3 region: CASSSTNTGELFF. The DNA of the CDR3 is TGTGCCAGCAGTTCTACGAACACCGGGGAGCTGTTTTTT.